This TCR beta chain was found in a study of blood T cell repertoires in COVID-19. Background on the study: The origin of the acute and convalescent COVID-19 samples was the United States, Italy and Spain.

The repertoire was sequenced with immunoSEQ multiplex PCR; TCRdb's copy has only in-frame clones and lacks some. The data show approximately 440,000 clones, around 90% seen once. For recovered donors of Cohort 3, there were two negative PCRs, clearance, or symptom resolution. This CDR3 is 13 amino acids long. CDR1 and CDR2 from the germline V gene are SGDLS and YYNGEE. The V gene lost 4 bases and the J gene lost 1 base, with 8 bases spanning the gap. Input material: PBMCs or T cells enriched from blood (not recorded which). This sequence joins TRBV9 and TRBJ1-1; no clear D. The TCR comes from a man between 18 and 35 years old who had recovered from COVID-19. The CDR3 DNA reads TGTGCCAGCAGCTCCTCCTCGAACACTGAAGCTTTCTTT. This sequence encodes CASSSSSNTEAFF. Full variable domain (missing parts from reference TRBV9 and TRBJ1-1): DSGVTQTPKHLITATGQRVTLRCSPRSGDLSVYWYQQSLDQGLQFLIQYYNGEERAKGNILERFSAQQFPDLHSELNLSSLELGDSALYFCASSSSSNTEAFFGQGTRLTVV.